The 17 T cell receptor beta chains below were found in one sample sequenced in a study of T cells after yellow fever vaccination. TCRdb used MiXCR to reprocess the 5' RACE reads, holding one entry per CDR3 protein. The profile shows approximately 260,000 distinct CDR3 sequences, 5.2% of them singletons. The sample was CD4+ T cells sorted from PBMCs, taken on the day of the yellow fever booster vaccination. Receptor source: a man aged 18 to 30 who received the YFV17D yellow fever vaccine.

The V gene is TRBV4-1, the J gene TRBJ2-3, with 7 bases aligning to TRBD1. J gave up 2 bases and V 0 bases, and 5 bases lay outside the gene matches. Germline values: CDR1 MGHRA, CDR2 YSYEKL. The CDR3 is 16 residues long. The CDR3 DNA is TGCGCCAGCAGCCAAGAATGGGGACAGACCACAGATACGCAGTATTTT. This sequence encodes CASSQEWGQTTDTQYF.

The chain recombines TRBV4-3 with TRBJ2-2, with TRBD1 as a possible D gene (5 bases). From germline, CDR1 is LGHNA and CDR2 YSLEER. The CDR3 runs 15 residues. Trimming removed 0 bases at V and 7 bases at J, with 12 bases between. The CDR3 spells CASSQDQWGGGELFF. CDR3 nucleotide sequence: TGCGCCAGCAGCCAAGATCAGTGGGGCGGCGGGGAGCTGTTTTTT.

This chain connects TRBV24-1 to TRBJ2-7; TRBD1 might be the D (5 bases). CDR1 is KGHDR and CDR2 is SFDVKD in the germline V gene. The CDR3 loop spans 21 amino acids. Trimming shortened V by 1 base and J by 2 bases, and 29 bases separated the two germline ends. The CDR3 DNA is TGTGCCACCAGTGATTTTCCCGATGGAAGCTATCCCCGACAGAGGACCTACGAGCAGTACTTC. It translates to CATSDFPDGSYPRQRTYEQYF.

A few counts support this clonotype. This chain joins TRBV6-6 and TRBJ1-1, with unresolved D. The CDR3 is 14 residues long. Germline V gives CDR1 MNHNY, CDR2 SVGAGI (reference sequence). Between the trimmed V and J ends, which lost 6 bases and 6 bases, there was a span of 17 bases. Written as DNA, the CDR3 is TGTGCCAGCAGCCTGGACGTCGCTAGACCTGAAGCTTTCTTT. Residues: CASSLDVARPEAFF.

The V call is TRBV29-1, the J call TRBJ1-1; no definite D call. The CDR3 contains 13 residues. Trimming took off 4 bases at V and 1 base at J, with 10 bases between the two ends. From germline, CDR1 is SQVTM and CDR2 ANQGSEA. CDR3 region: CSVGIQSNTEAFF. The CDR3, as DNA: TGCAGCGTTGGTATTCAGTCGAACACTGAAGCTTTCTTT.

This clonotype was observed at least ten times. This chain uses TRBV7-9 with TRBJ1-1; D might be TRBD1 (5 bases). The V and J ends lost 5 bases and 4 bases respectively, with 17 bases between them. The CDR3 is 15 amino acids. Germline-derived CDR1 and CDR2 are SEHNR and FQNEAQ (reference sequence). CDR3 bases: TGTGCCAGCAGCCAAGACAGCGCTGCGGGCACTGAAGCTTTCTTT. This gives the protein CASSQDSAAGTEAFF.

This clonotype was counted between two and nine times. The chain recombines TRBV5-5 with TRBJ2-7; D might be TRBD1 or TRBD2, each matching 6 bases. The germline gives CDR1 SGHKS, CDR2 YYEKEE (reference sequence). The CDR3 contains 15 residues. V was cut by 6 bases and J by 1 base, with 17 bases left in between. The CDR3 bases are TGTGCCAGCAACCCCACCCGGGGGCAGTCCTACGAGCAGTACTTC. Translating gives CASNPTRGQSYEQYF.

This clonotype was counted ten times or more. This chain connects TRBV6-5 to TRBJ1-5; D might be TRBD1 (5 bases). The CDR3 runs 15 residues. The V gene lost 2 bases and the J gene lost 2 bases, with 10 bases spanning the gap. Germline CDR1 MNHEY, CDR2 SVGAGI. The CDR3 coding sequence is TGTGCCAGCAGTTACAGGGGATCCCGCAATCAGCCCCAGCATTTT. Amino acid sequence: CASSYRGSRNQPQHF.

This clonotype was detected only a few times. This chain connects TRBV10-2 to TRBJ1-1, with 8 bases matching TRBD1. Trimming at V came to 2 bases and at J to 3 bases, leaving 8 bases not matched to a gene. This CDR3 is 16 amino acids long. Looked up from germline, CDR1 is WSHSY and CDR2 is SAAADI. The CDR3 loop is CASSEGQGVTHTEAFF. The DNA of the CDR3 is TGCGCCAGCAGTGAGGGACAGGGAGTGACGCACACTGAAGCTTTCTTT.

This clonotype was observed a few times. The rearrangement uses TRBV30 and TRBJ1-6; TRBD1 might be the D (5 bases). The CDR3 consists of 13 residues. V was trimmed by 2 bases and J by 11 bases, leaving 13 bases between them. CDR1 is GTSNPN, CDR2 SVGIG, per germline (reference sequence). CDR3 residues: CAWSSSQGTPLHF. The CDR3 coding sequence is TGTGCCTGGAGTTCCAGCCAGGGAACACCCCTCCACTTT. Full variable domain (remainder filled in from reference TRBV30 and TRBJ1-6): SQTIHQWPATLVQPVGSPLSLECTVEGTSNPNLYWYRQAAGRGLQLLFYSVGIGQISSEVPQNLSASRPQDRQFILSSKKLLLSDSGFYLCAWSSSQGTPLHFGNGTRLTVT.

This clonotype was detected a few times. The chain joins TRBV10-3 to TRBJ1-1; TRBD1 matches at 8 bases. The CDR3 is made up of 13 amino acids. The V and J ends lost 6 bases and 3 bases, in that order; junction bases with no gene match: 3. The V gene's germline CDR1 is ENHRY and CDR2 SYGVKD. CDR3 sequence (DNA): TGTGCCATCAGCCCGACAGGGGACACTGAAGCTTTCTTT. Its translation: CAISPTGDTEAFF.

In this sample, this clonotype turned up many times. The rearrangement uses TRBV7-2 and TRBJ2-7; D tentatively reads TRBD1 or TRBD2 (5 bases each). CDR1 is SGHTA, CDR2 FQGNSA, per germline. V dropped 5 bases and J dropped 6 bases, with 14 bases sitting between them. CDR3 length equals 13 residues. In DNA, the CDR3 is TGTGCCAGCAGCGAAGAGAGGGACGGCGAGCAGTACGTC. It encodes CASSEERDGEQYV.

This clonotype turned up a few times. V and J are TRBV9 and TRBJ1-1; no firm D call. The length of the CDR3 is 14 residues. The V end was cut by 2 bases, the J end by 1 base, with 9 bases between. Germline-derived CDR1 and CDR2 are SGDLS and YYNGEE. The CDR3 nucleotides read TGTGCCAGCAGCGTCCAGACGGGGAACACTGAAGCTTTCTTT. Its translation: CASSVQTGNTEAFF. Full variable domain (missing parts from reference TRBV9 and TRBJ1-1): DSGVTQTPKHLITATGQRVTLRCSPRSGDLSVYWYQQSLDQGLQFLIQYYNGEERAKGNILERFSAQQFPDLHSELNLSSLELGDSALYFCASSVQTGNTEAFFGQGTRLTVV.

The chain's CDR3 is CASSPTLRSYEQYV. DNA of the CDR3: TGTGCCAGCTCACCTACTCTGCGCTCCTACGAGCAGTACGTC. The V and J genes are TRBV18 and TRBJ2-7; unclear D gene. This CDR3 has 14 amino acids. The germline V and J ends were trimmed by 3 bases and 0 bases, with 9 bases remaining between them. Germline values: CDR1 KGHSH, CDR2 LQKENI.

This clonotype was picked up a small number of times. This sequence joins TRBV6-5 and TRBJ1-6; TRBD1 might be the D (5 bases). This CDR3 has 16 amino acids. Trimming left V 2 bases short and J 11 bases short, with 19 bases between. CDR1 and CDR2 from the germline V gene are MNHEY and SVGAGI. The CDR3 sequence: CASSYTRGTQPPPLHF. Written as DNA, the CDR3 is TGTGCCAGCAGTTACACGAGGGGCACACAACCGCCACCCCTCCACTTT.

This clonotype showed up just a few times. Here the CDR3 reads CAWTPKRGRGANVLTF. CDR3 in DNA: TGTGCCTGGACCCCCAAAAGGGGGAGGGGGGCCAACGTCCTGACTTTC. The chain couples TRBV30 to TRBJ2-6; the D gene could be TRBD1 or TRBD2 (6 bases each). Germline V gene lookup returns CDR1 GTSNPN and CDR2 SVGIG (reference sequence). The CDR3 loop spans 16 amino acids. V shed 4 bases and J shed 4 bases, with 17 bases lying between them.

This CDR3 reads CASSFGGTTYNEQFF. DNA of the CDR3: TGTGCCAGCAGCTTCGGTGGAACAACCTACAATGAGCAGTTCTTC. The chain combines TRBV7-9 with TRBJ2-1; no firm D call. V lost 3 bases to trimming and J lost 2 bases, with 11 bases between them. The CDR3 is made up of 15 amino acids. The germline V gene encodes CDR1 SEHNR and CDR2 FQNEAQ (reference sequence).